A single sample is the source of the 29 T cell receptor beta chains below, sequenced in a study of blood T cell repertoires in COVID-19. Produced via immunoSEQ multiplex PCR; TCRdb's table is partial and in-frame only. The repertoire consists of roughly 110,000 clones, with around 80% occurring once and the leading ten covering about 4.3%. Sequencing used peripheral blood. The receptors stem from a man between 65 and 85 years old with acute or convalescent COVID-19.

V gene TRBV5-1 combines with J gene TRBJ2-3, with D maybe TRBD2 (5 bases). The V end lost 3 bases, the J end lost 6 bases, and 17 bases lay between the germline ends. CDR1 and CDR2 (germline): SGHRS, YFSETQ. The CDR3 spans 15 residues. The CDR3 loop reads CASSSQGTGEDTQYF. CDR3 in DNA: TGCGCCAGCAGCTCTCAAGGTACCGGGGAGGATACGCAGTATTTT.

The chain combines TRBV9 with TRBJ2-1; D is perhaps TRBD2 (6 bases). Germline V gene data show CDR1 as SGDLS and CDR2 as YYNGEE. The CDR3 is 15 amino acids. Trimming shortened V by 1 base and J by 4 bases, and 12 bases separated the two germline ends. The CDR3 here is CASSVNSGDYNEQFF. In DNA, the CDR3 is TGTGCCAGCAGCGTAAATAGCGGAGATTACAATGAGCAGTTCTTC. The variable domain in full, completed from reference TRBV9 and TRBJ2-1, reads DSGVTQTPKHLITATGQRVTLRCSPRSGDLSVYWYQQSLDQGLQFLIQYYNGEERAKGNILERFSAQQFPDLHSELNLSSLELGDSALYFCASSVNSGDYNEQFFGPGTRLTVL.

The V gene is TRBV6-5, the J gene TRBJ1-3; 8 bases align to TRBD1. V shed 7 bases and J 7 bases; nucleotides not matched to a gene: 6. This CDR3 region has 13 residues. Germline-derived CDR1 and CDR2 are MNHEY and SVGAGI. The CDR3 loop reads CASTPGDRNTIYF. The CDR3 coding sequence is TGTGCCAGCACTCCAGGGGACAGGAACACCATATATTTT.

The rearrangement joins TRBV25-1 to TRBJ1-5, with 10 bases fitting TRBD1. Per germline, CDR1 MGHDK and CDR2 SYGVNS. CDR3 length: 14 residues. Trimming took 6 bases from V and 4 from J; bases not matched to a gene: 3. In DNA, the CDR3 is TGTGCCAGCAGAGGACAGGGGGGAAATCAGCCCCAGCATTTT. Residues: CASRGQGGNQPQHF.

The gene calls are TRBV7-2 and TRBJ1-1; D might be TRBD1 (5 bases). Trimming took off 2 bases at V and 5 bases at J, with 12 bases between the two ends. The CDR3 has 14 residues. Germline lookup yields CDR1 SGHTA and CDR2 FQGNSA. In DNA, the CDR3 is TGTGCCAGCAGCTTACCAGGGAAGGTAACTGAAGCTTTCTTT. Translation gives CASSLPGKVTEAFF. The complete variable domain, with remaining parts taken from reference TRBV7-2 and TRBJ1-1, reads GAGVSQSPSNKVTEKGKDVELRCDPISGHTALYWYRQSLGQGLEFLIYFQGNSAPDKSGLPSDRFSAERTGGSVSTLTIQRTQQEDSAVYLCASSLPGKVTEAFFGQGTRLTVV.

This clone was seen more than once but under ten times. The chain joins TRBV18 to TRBJ1-2, with 9 nucleotides matching TRBD1. From germline, CDR1 is KGHSH and CDR2 LQKENI. CDR3 length equals 20 residues. The V segment lost 1 base and the J segment 4 bases; nucleotides outside the gene matches: 19. In nucleotides, the CDR3 is TGTGCCAGCTCACCACTATACTCCGGGACAGGGAGGGCCAGTAGCTATGGCTACACCTTC. Protein sequence: CASSPLYSGTGRASSYGYTF.

The V call is TRBV2, the J call TRBJ1-6, with TRBD1 as a possible D gene (5 bases). Germline assignment: CDR1 SNHLY and CDR2 FYNNEI. The ends were cut back, 2 bases at V and 7 bases at J, with 15 bases in the middle. The CDR3 loop spans 16 amino acids. The CDR3 DNA follows: TGTGCCAGCAGTGAAAGGGGAGGCAGGATAAATTCACCCCTCCACTTT. It encodes CASSERGGRINSPLHF.

This rearrangement joins TRBV7-2 to TRBJ1-2; no reliable D call. Germline CDR1 reads SGHTA; CDR2 reads FQGNSA. V lost 1 base to trimming and J lost 4 bases, with 7 bases between them. The CDR3 consists of 13 residues. The CDR3 sequence is CASSLGQFYGYTF. CDR3 bases: TGTGCCAGCAGCTTAGGGCAGTTCTATGGCTACACCTTC.

The rearrangement links TRBV6-5 to TRBJ1-4; D perhaps matches TRBD1 (6 bases). This CDR3 comprises 15 residues. V was shortened by 0 bases and J by 7 bases, with 12 bases between the two germline ends. The germline V gene encodes CDR1 MNHEY and CDR2 SVGAGI. The CDR3 region is CASSYSQRGGEKLFF. In nucleotides, the CDR3 is TGTGCCAGCAGTTACTCGCAGCGAGGGGGTGAAAAACTGTTTTTT.

The V gene is TRBV3-1 (or the pseudogene TRBV3-2), the J gene TRBJ1-2; D is undetermined. V lost 0 bases, J lost 8 bases, and 13 bases lay in between. This CDR3 comprises 14 residues. Germline loops: CDR1 LGHDT, CDR2 YNNKEL (reference sequence). This CDR3 reads CASSQDRNPTGYTF. CDR3 nucleotides: TGTGCCAGCAGCCAAGATAGAAACCCCACCGGCTACACCTTC.

This chain joins TRBV4-1 and TRBJ1-5, with TRBD1 matching over 11 bases. The CDR3 has 15 amino acids. V was pared by 4 bases and J by 6 bases, with 5 bases of the junction left unmatched. CDR1 MGHRA and CDR2 YSYEKL come from the germline V gene. CDR3 nucleotide sequence: TGCGCCAGCAGCCCCGAGGACAGGGGGCTTCAGCCCCAGCATTTT. It specifies CASSPEDRGLQPQHF.

V usage is TRBV6-5 and J usage is TRBJ1-1; D is unresolved. Trimming left V 6 bases short and J 3 bases short, with 8 bases between. The CDR3 totals 12 residues. Per the germline V gene, CDR1 is MNHEY and CDR2 is SVGAGI. CDR3 residues: CASRGSDTEAFF. Here the CDR3 DNA reads TGTGCCAGCAGGGGCAGTGACACTGAAGCTTTCTTT.

This chain joins TRBV10-2 and TRBJ2-7, with 10 bases matching TRBD2. CDR3 length equals 13 residues. Trimming cost V 5 bases and J 3 bases; bases outside gene matches: 1. CDR1 WSHSY and CDR2 SAAADI come from the germline V gene. The CDR3 coding sequence is TGCGCCAGCAGTCCTAGCGGGGGCTACGAGCAGTACTTC. Translating it yields CASSPSGGYEQYF.

The chain has TRBV29-1 and TRBJ2-3, with 8 bases matching TRBD2. CDR3 length equals 14 residues. Germline lookup yields CDR1 SQVTM and CDR2 ANQGSEA. The J segment lost 4 bases and the V segment lost 4 bases, leaving 7 bases of the junction unmatched. The CDR3 protein is CSVGGSGVPDTQYF. CDR3 nucleotides: TGCAGCGTTGGGGGTAGCGGGGTCCCAGATACGCAGTATTTT.

The rearrangement joins TRBV10-2 to TRBJ2-3, with 8 nucleotides matching TRBD2. The trim removed 7 bases at V and 2 bases at J, leaving 5 bases unmatched. The length of the CDR3 is 14 residues. Per the germline V gene, CDR1 is WSHSY and CDR2 is SAAADI. For the CDR3, the DNA is TGCGCCAGCATCGGCGGGGGGACCACAGATACGCAGTATTTT. This encodes CASIGGGTTDTQYF.

The J gene is TRBJ1-1, the V gene TRBV18; D is unresolved. V lost 3 bases and J 5 bases, leaving 13 bases between the germline ends. This CDR3 is 14 amino acids long. Looked up from germline, CDR1 is KGHSH and CDR2 is LQKENI. The CDR3 here is CASSPGSGRTEAFF. DNA for the CDR3: TGTGCCAGCTCACCCGGGTCGGGAAGGACTGAAGCTTTCTTT.

This chain uses TRBV29-1 with TRBJ2-5; 8 nucleotides agree with TRBD2. V gave up 6 bases and J gave up 1 base; unmatched junction bases: 16. There are 17 residues in the CDR3. Germline lookup yields CDR1 SQVTM and CDR2 ANQGSEA. The CDR3 loop is CSVRPGGVLSGQETQYF. The DNA for the CDR3 is TGCAGCGTCAGACCGGGGGGGGTCCTGAGTGGCCAAGAGACCCAGTACTTC. The variable domain in full, with the rest retrieved from reference TRBV29-1 and TRBJ2-5, is SAVISQKPSRDICQRGTSLTIQCQVDSQVTMMFWYRQQPGQSLTLIATANQGSEATYESGFVIDKFPISRPNLTFSTLTVSNMSPEDSSIYLCSVRPGGVLSGQETQYFGPGTRLLVL.

This clone came up a few times. The same CDR3 can be traced to other DNA sequences in this sample. The rearrangement links TRBV5-5 to TRBJ1-2; possible D gene TRBD1, 6 bases. The CDR3 extends over 14 amino acids. The germline V gene encodes CDR1 SGHKS and CDR2 YYEKEE (reference sequence). V lost 4 bases and J lost 3, with 13 bases in between. CDR3 nucleotides: TGTGCCAGCAGCCTGGGACCAGGGGACTATGGCTACACCTTC. It codes for CASSLGPGDYGYTF.

This chain links TRBV7-2 with TRBJ1-2, with a tentative D call TRBD1 (6 bases). Germline CDR1 SGHTA, CDR2 FQGNSA. V lost 4 bases and J 4 bases, leaving 10 bases between the germline ends. This CDR3 has 13 residues. DNA of the CDR3: TGTGCCAGCAGCTACGGGACACCCTATGGCTACACCTTC. This translates into CASSYGTPYGYTF.

V and J are TRBV6-4 and TRBJ1-1, with 7 bases fitting TRBD1. This CDR3 region has 13 residues. The V gene end was trimmed by 8 bases and the J gene end by 5 bases; junction bases not matched to a gene: 8. Per the germline V gene, CDR1 is MRHNA and CDR2 is SNTAGT. The CDR3 region is CASPPGGRTEAFF. In DNA, the CDR3 is TGTGCCAGCCCCCCAGGGGGAAGGACTGAAGCTTTCTTT.

This clone was counted once. V is TRBV5-1 and J is TRBJ1-1; tentative D call: TRBD1 (5 bases). Trimming removed 1 base at V and 0 bases at J, with 10 bases between. The CDR3 runs 15 residues. The germline CDR1 and CDR2 sequences are SGHRS and YFSETQ. The CDR3: CASSLTAGLNTEAFF. DNA of the CDR3: TGCGCCAGCAGCTTGACCGCAGGGCTGAACACTGAAGCTTTCTTT.

The count of this clone is one. The chain joins TRBV5-4 to TRBJ1-2; the match to TRBD1 covers 7 bases. V shed 2 bases and J 7 bases; nucleotides not matched to a gene: 11. Germline assignment: CDR1 SGHNT and CDR2 YYREEE (reference sequence). The CDR3 has 15 residues. The CDR3 protein is CASSFPDRDTGGYTF. CDR3 coding DNA: TGTGCCAGCAGCTTTCCCGACAGGGATACGGGTGGCTACACCTTC. Full variable domain (rest looked up from reference TRBV5-4 and TRBJ1-2): ETGVTQSPTHLIKTRGQQVTLRCSSQSGHNTVSWYQQALGQGPQFIFQYYREEENGRGNFPPRFSGLQFPNYSSELNVNALELDDSALYLCASSFPDRDTGGYTFGSGTRLTVV.

The chain couples TRBV6-5 to TRBJ2-1; TRBD2 is a possible D gene (5 bases). In germline, CDR1 is MNHEY, CDR2 SVGAGI. The germline V and J ends were trimmed by 7 bases and 4 bases, with 11 bases remaining between them. The CDR3 loop spans 13 amino acids. Here the CDR3 DNA reads TGTGCCAGCAAGGAGGAAGGGTACAATGAGCAGTTCTTC. Its translation is CASKEEGYNEQFF.

V and J are TRBV2 and TRBJ2-5; D gene ambiguous. Germline V gives CDR1 SNHLY, CDR2 FYNNEI. The CDR3 has 13 amino acids. V was pared by 4 bases and J by 3 bases, with 9 bases between. For the CDR3, the DNA is TGTGCCAGCAGTGGTGGAGAGAAAGAGACCCAGTACTTC. Encoded protein: CASSGGEKETQYF.

This clone has a handful of counts. The chain links TRBV27 to TRBJ1-2; TRBD1 matches 7 bases. Looked up from germline, CDR1 is MNHEY and CDR2 is SMNVEV (reference sequence). The CDR3 is 13 amino acids. The V segment lost 4 bases and the J segment 2 bases; nucleotides outside the gene matches: 1. The CDR3 loop is CASSSQGNYGYTF. CDR3 in DNA: TGTGCCAGCAGTTCACAGGGGAACTATGGCTACACCTTC.

The V call is TRBV6-2 or TRBV6-3, the J call TRBJ2-1; 7 bases align to TRBD2. V was clipped by 5 bases and J by 3 bases; unmatched bases: 13. The germline CDR1 and CDR2 sequences are MNHEY and SVGEGT. The CDR3 spans 17 residues. In DNA form, the CDR3 reads TGTGCCAGCAGTCCCGGACTAGTTTTAGGGAACTACAATGAGCAGTTCTTC. Translating gives CASSPGLVLGNYNEQFF.

This clone has just one count. The chain has TRBV29-1 and TRBJ1-1; 7 positions match TRBD1. The germline V gene has CDR1 SQVTM and CDR2 ANQGSEA. CDR3 size: 15 residues. V shed 6 bases, J shed 0 bases, and the junction held 10 bases outside the gene matches. The CDR3 DNA reads as TGCAGCGTCACCTGGGGGGACAGCATGAACACTGAAGCTTTCTTT. Protein: CSVTWGDSMNTEAFF.

V gene TRBV6-2 or TRBV6-3 combines with J gene TRBJ2-5; 7 positions agree with TRBD2. Per germline, CDR1 MNHEY and CDR2 SVGEGT. J was trimmed by 1 base and V by 0 bases; bases with no gene match: 2. The CDR3 is 15 residues long. The CDR3 DNA follows: TGTGCCAGCAGTTACTCAGCGGGGCTCCAAGAGACCCAGTACTTC. Translating it yields CASSYSAGLQETQYF.

Only a few counts were recorded for this clone. The rearrangement uses TRBV2 and TRBJ2-1, with D tentatively TRBD2 (6 bases). CDR1 is SNHLY, CDR2 FYNNEI, per germline. This CDR3 spans 16 amino acids. The V end lost 5 bases, the J end lost 6 bases, and 20 bases lay between the germline ends. CDR3 amino acids: CASSPTRDFRFNEQFF. In DNA, the CDR3 is TGTGCCAGCAGTCCGACCCGGGACTTCAGATTCAATGAGCAGTTCTTC.